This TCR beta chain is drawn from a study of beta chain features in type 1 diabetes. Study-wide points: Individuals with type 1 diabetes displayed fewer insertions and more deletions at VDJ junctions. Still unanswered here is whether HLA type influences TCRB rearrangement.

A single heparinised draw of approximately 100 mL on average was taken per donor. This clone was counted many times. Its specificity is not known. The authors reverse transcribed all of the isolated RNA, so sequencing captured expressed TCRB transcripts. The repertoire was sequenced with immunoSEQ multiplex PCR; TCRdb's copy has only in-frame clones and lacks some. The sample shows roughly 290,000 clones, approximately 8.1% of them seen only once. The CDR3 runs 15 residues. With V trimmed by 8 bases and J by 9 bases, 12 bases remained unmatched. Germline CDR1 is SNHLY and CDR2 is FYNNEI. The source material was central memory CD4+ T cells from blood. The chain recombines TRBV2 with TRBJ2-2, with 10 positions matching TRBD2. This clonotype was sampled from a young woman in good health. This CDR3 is CASFSQRGGLRELFF. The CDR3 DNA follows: TGTGCCAGCTTTTCCCAGCGGGGGGGCCTGCGGGAGCTGTTTTTT.